The T cell receptor beta chain under discussion was sequenced for a study of a mutant IDH1 vaccine in newly diagnosed glioma. Study at large: Of the patients given treatment, about 62% were male and 37.5% were female, and a mean age of about 44 years was recorded. Patients previously underwent radiotherapy, temozolomide, or both, and most underwent both. V12 corresponded to week 35 and V13 to week 47.

The repertoire was sequenced with immunoSEQ multiplex PCR; TCRdb's copy has only in-frame clones and lacks some. The sample has 90,000 to 100,000 clones; around 92% are singletons. Time point given: week 47, end of study. The investigators gave 300 ug of mutant IDH1 20-mer peptide in each vaccine dose, together with topical imiquimod. The V gene's germline CDR1 is SNHLY and CDR2 FYNNEI. V was clipped by 4 bases and J by 4 bases; unmatched bases: 16. The CDR3 has 18 amino acids. The sample holds a few counts of this clone. What it binds is unknown. The chain links TRBV2 to TRBJ2-1; 7 positions agree with TRBD2. This sequence originates from a woman in her 50s with glioma. The specimen comprised PBMCs, sampled from a glioma patient whose treatment included an IDH1 peptide vaccine. Here the CDR3 DNA reads TGTGCCAGCAGTGTACCCGAAACCCTAGCGGTACTTTACAATGAGCAGTTCTTC. This translates into CASSVPETLAVLYNEQFF.